This T cell receptor beta chain emerged from a study of blood T cell repertoires in COVID-19. Study background: Samples representing acute and convalescent COVID-19 were sourced from the United States, Italy and Spain. From T cells, B-cell-depleted T cells, or PBMCs came the material, which was cDNA or gDNA.

The CDR3 loop spans 16 amino acids. Germline lookup yields CDR1 MNHEY and CDR2 SMNVEV (reference sequence). V was pared by 6 bases and J by 4 bases, with 9 bases of the junction left unmatched. Authors' methods: Reference gene primer amplification gave nucleated cell count estimates. Assay: immunoSEQ multiplex PCR; the TCRdb copy retains only in-frame clones and omits some. The DNA gave D and trimming, while V, J and clone size come from that table. The data hold around 340,000 clones, with approximately 82% observed a single time. V gene TRBV27 combines with J gene TRBJ2-2, with TRBD1 matching over 9 bases. The TCR was taken from a man aged 25-40 years with active or convalescent COVID-19. The specimen was peripheral blood. The CDR3 DNA reads TGTGCCAGCAGCCTCGGACAGGGGTGGAGCACCGGGGAGCTGTTTTTT. It encodes CASSLGQGWSTGELFF.